The rows below give T cell receptor beta chains drawn from one sample of a study of T cells in Graves' hyperthyroidism and ophthalmopathy. TCRdb reanalysed the multiplex PCR reads using MiXCR and keeps one entry per CDR3 protein. The sample yields roughly 500,000 distinct CDR3 sequences, around 22% seen once. Sequencing input: blood. The receptors originated from a woman between 25 and 40 years old with Graves' ophthalmopathy. Both conserved end residues are part of each CDR3. The listing skips clone size in some rows; elsewhere it reads once, few, many or a size class.

TRBV4-1	16	few	CASSPGHTTGTGELFF
TRBV14	16	NA	CASSQAPLGANYGYTF
TRBV6-2/TRBV6-3	15	many	CASSYMGGRGQPQHF
TRBV4-3	14	many	CASSQGQSSYEQYF
TRBV2	14	many	CASSEAHAQQPQHF
TRBV20-1	16	NA	CSARDWQGQMNTEAFF
TRBV5-1	14	NA	CASSSQGASYGYTF
TRBV12-3/TRBV12-4	12	many	CASSLRWQPQHF
TRBV29-1	15	many	CSVEDHGDGDTEAFF
TRBV6-5	18	many	CASSSRTGASGARETQYF
TRBV10-3	15	many	CAISGTNANTGELFF
TRBV18	13	many	CASSPRTAEQAFF
TRBV6-5	13	NA	CASSWTADYGYTF
TRBV7-8	13	many	CASSLGLEETQYF
TRBV4-1	14	many	CASRATGFGQPQHF
TRBV20-1	15	many	CSARSGEGVNYGYTF
TRBV18	13	many	CASSPGRDTEAFF
TRBV20-1	15	many	CSARDSQGVNYGYTF
TRBV7-9	15	many	CASSREGGVKETQYF
TRBV11-1	16	few	CASSLESGQPPYGYTF
TRBV19	14	few	CASSTTYSSYEQYF
TRBV20-1	13	many	CSEDLGRNTEAFF
TRBV14	14	many	CASSHPGGNTEAFF
TRBV6-5	14	many	CASSSILSTGELFF
TRBV15	12	many	CATSRDTDTQYF
TRBV20-1	15	NA	CSARGSGGRAYEQYF
TRBV10-3	14	NA	CAISESPKAYEQYF
TRBV6-1	15	NA	CASSFQHQGQETQYF
TRBV6-1	16	many	CASSTDSRKGITEAFF
TRBV28	15	NA	CASSQMTGDSTEACF
TRBV29-1	13	many	CSGPGQGSYEQYF
TRBV9	14	NA	CASSATEGPYEQYF
TRBV12-3/TRBV12-4	13	NA	CASSSFTGFGYTF
TRBV5-1	15	NA	CASSLEVFRQTEAFF